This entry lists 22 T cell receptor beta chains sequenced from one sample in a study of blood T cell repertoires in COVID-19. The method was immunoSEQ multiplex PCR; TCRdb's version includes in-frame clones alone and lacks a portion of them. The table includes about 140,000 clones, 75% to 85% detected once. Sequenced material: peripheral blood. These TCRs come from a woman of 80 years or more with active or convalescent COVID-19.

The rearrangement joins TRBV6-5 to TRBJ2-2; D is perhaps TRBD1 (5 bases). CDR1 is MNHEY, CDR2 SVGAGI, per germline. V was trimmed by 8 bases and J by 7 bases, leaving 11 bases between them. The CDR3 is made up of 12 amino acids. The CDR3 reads CASQGMSGELFF. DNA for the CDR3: TGTGCCAGCCAGGGAATGAGCGGGGAGCTGTTTTTT.

CDR3 region: CASSFGASFAYEQYF. CDR3 nucleotide sequence: TGTGCCAGCAGCTTTGGGGCGTCTTTCGCCTACGAGCAGTACTTC. The chain couples TRBV6-5 to TRBJ2-7; possible D gene TRBD1, 5 bases. Trimming left V 6 bases short and J 2 bases short, with 17 bases between. The length of the CDR3 is 15 residues. Per germline, CDR1 MNHEY and CDR2 SVGAGI.

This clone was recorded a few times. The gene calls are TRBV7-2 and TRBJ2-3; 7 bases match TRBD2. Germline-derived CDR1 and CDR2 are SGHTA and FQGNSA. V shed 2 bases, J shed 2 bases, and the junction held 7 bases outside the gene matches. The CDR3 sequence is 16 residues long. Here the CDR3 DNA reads TGTGCCAGCAGCTTAATCCGCGGGAGCCACACAGATACGCAGTATTTT. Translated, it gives CASSLIRGSHTDTQYF.

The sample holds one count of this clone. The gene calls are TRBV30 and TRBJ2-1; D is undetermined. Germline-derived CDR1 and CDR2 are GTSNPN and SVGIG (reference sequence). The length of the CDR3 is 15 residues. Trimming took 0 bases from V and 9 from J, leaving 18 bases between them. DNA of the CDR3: TGTGCCTGGAGTGTACGAGGAAGGTGGGTCCTTGAGCAGTTCTTC. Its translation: CAWSVRGRWVLEQFF.

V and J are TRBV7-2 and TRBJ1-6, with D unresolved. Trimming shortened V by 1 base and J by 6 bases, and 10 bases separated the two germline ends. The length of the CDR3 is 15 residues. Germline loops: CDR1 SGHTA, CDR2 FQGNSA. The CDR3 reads CASSLVRVPNSPLHF. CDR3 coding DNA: TGTGCCAGCAGCTTAGTGAGGGTCCCTAATTCACCCCTCCACTTT.

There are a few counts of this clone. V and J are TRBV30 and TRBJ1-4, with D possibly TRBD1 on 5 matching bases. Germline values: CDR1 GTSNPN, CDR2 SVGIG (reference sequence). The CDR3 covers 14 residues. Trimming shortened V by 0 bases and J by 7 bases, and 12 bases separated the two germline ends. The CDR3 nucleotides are TGTGCCTGGAGTGTTGGGTCAGGGCCTGAAAAACTGTTTTTT. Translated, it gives CAWSVGSGPEKLFF.

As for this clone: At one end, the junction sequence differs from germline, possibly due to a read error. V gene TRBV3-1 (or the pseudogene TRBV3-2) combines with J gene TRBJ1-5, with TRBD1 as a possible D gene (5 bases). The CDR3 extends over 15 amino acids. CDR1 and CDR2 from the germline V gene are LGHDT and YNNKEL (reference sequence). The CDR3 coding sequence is TGTGCCAACAGCCAAGTTCAGGGCCGCAATCAGCCCCAGCATTTT. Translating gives CANSQVQGRNQPQHF.

The CDR3 spells CASTSGGVVGNEQFF. CDR3 nucleotide sequence: TGTGCCAGTACTAGCGGGGGGGTGGTGGGGAATGAGCAGTTCTTC. The chain links TRBV19 to TRBJ2-1, with 12 nucleotides matching TRBD2. Germline V gene sequence: CDR1 LNHDA, CDR2 SQIVND (reference sequence). The trim removed 7 bases at V and 7 bases at J, leaving 8 bases unmatched. This CDR3 contains 15 residues.

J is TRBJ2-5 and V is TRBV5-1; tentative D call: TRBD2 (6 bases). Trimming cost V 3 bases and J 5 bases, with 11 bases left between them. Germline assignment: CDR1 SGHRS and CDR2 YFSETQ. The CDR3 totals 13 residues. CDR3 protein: CASSSGTAETQYF. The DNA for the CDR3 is TGCGCCAGCAGCTCTGGGACTGCCGAGACCCAGTACTTC.

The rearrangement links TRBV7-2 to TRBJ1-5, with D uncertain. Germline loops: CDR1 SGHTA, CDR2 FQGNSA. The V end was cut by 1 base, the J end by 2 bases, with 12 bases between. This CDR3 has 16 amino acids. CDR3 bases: TGTGCCAGCAGCTTAGTAGTCAGGAATGGCAATCAGCCCCAGCATTTT. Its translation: CASSLVVRNGNQPQHF.

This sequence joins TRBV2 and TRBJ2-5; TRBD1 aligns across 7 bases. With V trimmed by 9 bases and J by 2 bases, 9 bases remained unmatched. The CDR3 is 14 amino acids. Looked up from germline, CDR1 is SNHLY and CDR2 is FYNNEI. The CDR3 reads CARQGMGAQETQYF. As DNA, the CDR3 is TGTGCCAGACAGGGGATGGGGGCACAAGAGACCCAGTACTTC.

CDR3 DNA sequence: TGTGCCAGCAGCGTGGGAGCGGGGGGTGCAGGTGAGCAGTTCTTC. Translated: CASSVGAGGAGEQFF. The rearrangement joins TRBV9 to TRBJ2-1, with 9 bases aligning to TRBD2. The CDR3 has 15 amino acids. Looked up from germline, CDR1 is SGDLS and CDR2 is YYNGEE. V lost 2 bases and J lost 9; bases outside the gene matches: 9.

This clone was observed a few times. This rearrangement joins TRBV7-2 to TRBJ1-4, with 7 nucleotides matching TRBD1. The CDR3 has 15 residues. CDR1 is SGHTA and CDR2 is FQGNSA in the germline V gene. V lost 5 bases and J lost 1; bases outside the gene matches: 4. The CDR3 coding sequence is TGTGCCAGCAGCCCTAACAGGGGAACTAATGAAAAACTGTTTTTT. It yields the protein CASSPNRGTNEKLFF.

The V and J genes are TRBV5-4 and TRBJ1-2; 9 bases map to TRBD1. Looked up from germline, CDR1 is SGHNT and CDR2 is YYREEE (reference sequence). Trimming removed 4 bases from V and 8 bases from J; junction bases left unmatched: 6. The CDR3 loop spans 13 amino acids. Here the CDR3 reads CASSEGQGSGYTF. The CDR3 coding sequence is TGTGCCAGCAGCGAGGGACAGGGAAGCGGCTACACCTTC.

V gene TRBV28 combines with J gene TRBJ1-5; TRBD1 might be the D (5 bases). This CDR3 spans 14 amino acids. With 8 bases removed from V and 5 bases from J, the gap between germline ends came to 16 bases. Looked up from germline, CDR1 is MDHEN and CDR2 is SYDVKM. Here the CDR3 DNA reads TGTGCCAGCGCCCGGGGGTCGCCCTATCAGCCCCAGCATTTT. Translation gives CASARGSPYQPQHF.

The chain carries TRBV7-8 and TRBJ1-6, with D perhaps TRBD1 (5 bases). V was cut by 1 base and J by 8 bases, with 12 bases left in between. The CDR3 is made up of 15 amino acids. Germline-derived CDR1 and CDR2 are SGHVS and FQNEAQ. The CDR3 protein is CASSLVEGRDSPLHF. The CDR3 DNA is TGTGCCAGCAGCTTAGTGGAGGGGAGGGATTCACCCCTCCACTTT.

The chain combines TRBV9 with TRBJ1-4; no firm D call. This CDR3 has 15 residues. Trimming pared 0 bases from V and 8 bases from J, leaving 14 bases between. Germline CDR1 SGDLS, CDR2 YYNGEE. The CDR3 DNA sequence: TGTGCCAGCAGCGTAGGGCCTCAATCGAAAGAAAAACTGTTTTTT. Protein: CASSVGPQSKEKLFF.

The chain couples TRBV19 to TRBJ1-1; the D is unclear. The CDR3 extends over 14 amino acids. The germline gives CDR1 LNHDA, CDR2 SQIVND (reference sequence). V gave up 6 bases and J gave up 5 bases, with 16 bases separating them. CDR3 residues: CASSLAYGRTEAFF. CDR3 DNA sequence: TGTGCCAGTAGCCTAGCTTACGGGCGAACTGAAGCTTTCTTT.

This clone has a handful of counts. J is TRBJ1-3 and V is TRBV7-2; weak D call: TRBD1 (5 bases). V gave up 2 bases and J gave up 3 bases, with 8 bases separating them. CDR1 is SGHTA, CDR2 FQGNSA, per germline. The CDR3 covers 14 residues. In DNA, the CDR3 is TGTGCCAGCAGCTTAATGGGGGGTGGAAACACCATATATTTT. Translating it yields CASSLMGGGNTIYF.

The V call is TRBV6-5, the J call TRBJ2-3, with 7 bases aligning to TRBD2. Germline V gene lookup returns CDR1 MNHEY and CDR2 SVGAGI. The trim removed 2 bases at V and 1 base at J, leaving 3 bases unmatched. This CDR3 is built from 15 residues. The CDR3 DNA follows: TGTGCCAGCAGTTACGGCGGGGGAGGCACAGATACGCAGTATTTT. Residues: CASSYGGGGTDTQYF.

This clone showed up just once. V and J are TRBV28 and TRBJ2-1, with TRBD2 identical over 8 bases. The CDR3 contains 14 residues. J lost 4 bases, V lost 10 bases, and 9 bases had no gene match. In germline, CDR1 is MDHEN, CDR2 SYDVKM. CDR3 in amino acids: CAIRPGGDYNEQFF. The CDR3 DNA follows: TGTGCCATTAGGCCCGGGGGGGATTACAATGAGCAGTTCTTC.

CDR3 residues: CASSDSGTNEKLFF. CDR3 DNA sequence: TGTGCCAGCAGTGATTCCGGGACTAATGAAAAACTGTTTTTT. The chain is built from TRBV2 and TRBJ1-4; D gene uncertain. Trimming pared 3 bases from V and 2 bases from J, leaving 7 bases between. Looked up from germline, CDR1 is SNHLY and CDR2 is FYNNEI. This CDR3 is 14 amino acids long.